Presented here are 28 T cell receptor beta chains from one specimen sequenced in a study of blood T cell repertoires in COVID-19. The method was immunoSEQ multiplex PCR; TCRdb's version includes in-frame clones alone and lacks a portion of them. Among about 170,000 clones listed, about 88% were seen once. Sequenced: peripheral blood. The source of these receptors is a man aged 60 to 69 with acute or convalescent COVID-19.

The rearrangement joins TRBV11-3 to TRBJ2-1, with 7 bases lining up with TRBD1. The CDR3 spans 14 residues. V lost 7 bases and J lost 5; bases outside the gene matches: 8. Germline assignment: CDR1 SGHNT and CDR2 YENEEA. The CDR3 is CASTPYTGDNEQFF. The CDR3, as DNA: TGTGCCAGCACACCGTATACAGGGGACAATGAGCAGTTCTTC.

In DNA, the CDR3 is TGTGCCACCAGTGATTTGCCCTCGGGACAGGGTAACACCGGGGAGCTGTTTTTT. Its protein is CATSDLPSGQGNTGELFF. This chain connects TRBV24-1 to TRBJ2-2; 9 nucleotides agree with TRBD1. The CDR3 has 18 amino acids. The germline gives CDR1 KGHDR, CDR2 SFDVKD. With V trimmed by 0 bases and J by 2 bases, 6 bases remained unmatched.

This chain connects TRBV6-5 to TRBJ2-7; D is perhaps TRBD1 (6 bases). CDR1 is MNHEY and CDR2 is SVGAGI in the germline V gene. V lost 0 bases and J lost 4, with 16 bases in between. This CDR3 has 16 amino acids. CDR3 sequence reads: CASSYSLSGVKYEQYF. The DNA for the CDR3 is TGTGCCAGCAGTTACTCGTTGTCAGGGGTAAAGTACGAGCAGTACTTC.

The gene calls are TRBV6-5 and TRBJ2-2, with D possibly matching TRBD1 (5 bases). The CDR3 loop spans 15 amino acids. Germline-derived CDR1 and CDR2 are MNHEY and SVGAGI. V gave up 4 bases and J gave up 3 bases, with 12 bases separating them. CDR3 DNA sequence: TGTGCCAGCAGTTCCCGGACACTTTACACCGGGGAGCTGTTTTTT. Translation: CASSSRTLYTGELFF.

The rearrangement joins TRBV29-1 to TRBJ1-1, with a weak D call TRBD1 (5 bases). V was trimmed by 6 bases and J by 3 bases, leaving 14 bases between them. Germline V gene sequence: CDR1 SQVTM, CDR2 ANQGSEA. This CDR3 spans 13 amino acids. The CDR3 here is CSVPGGLHTEAFF. In DNA, the CDR3 is TGCAGCGTCCCCGGGGGACTTCACACTGAAGCTTTCTTT.

The chain combines TRBV7-9 with TRBJ1-2; weak D call: TRBD1 (6 bases). Germline V gene data show CDR1 as SEHNR and CDR2 as FQNEAQ (reference sequence). This CDR3 is built from 18 residues. V was pared by 8 bases and J by 0 bases, with 25 bases between. Written as DNA, the CDR3 is TGTGCCAGCGTATACCTTGGTGGGTGGCAGGGGCCTAACTATGGCTACACCTTC. Translation gives CASVYLGGWQGPNYGYTF.

V usage is TRBV5-6 and J usage is TRBJ2-7; D remains unclear. The germline V gene has CDR1 SGHDT and CDR2 YYEEEE. The CDR3 covers 15 residues. V was trimmed by 0 bases and J by 4 bases, leaving 14 bases between them. The CDR3 DNA is TGTGCCAGCAGCTTGGCCAATTACGGCGGATACGAGCAGTACTTC. Its protein product is CASSLANYGGYEQYF. Full variable domain (outside the CDR3, taken from reference TRBV5-6 and TRBJ2-7): DAGVTQSPTHLIKTRGQQVTLRCSPKSGHDTVSWYQQALGQGPQFIFQYYEEEERQRGNFPDRFSGHQFPNYSSELNVNALLLGDSALYLCASSLANYGGYEQYFGPGTRLTVT.

The chain employs TRBV9 and TRBJ2-5; 9 bases are shared with TRBD1. The CDR3 is 16 amino acids. V gave up 0 bases and J gave up 2 bases; unmatched junction bases: 5. Germline CDR1 and CDR2: SGDLS and YYNGEE. CDR3 DNA: TGTGCCAGCAGCGTAGGGGTCGGGACAGGGCAAGAGACCCAGTACTTC. Residues: CASSVGVGTGQETQYF.

The chain uses TRBV2 and TRBJ1-4; 7 positions agree with TRBD1. CDR3 length: 13 residues. CDR1 and CDR2 from the germline V gene are SNHLY and FYNNEI. V lost 4 bases to trimming and J lost 8 bases; unmatched junction nucleotides: 4. CDR3 sequence reads: CASSGTGQEKLFF. CDR3 nucleotide sequence: TGTGCCAGCAGTGGGACAGGACAGGAAAAACTGTTTTTT.

The chain joins TRBV10-3 to TRBJ1-2; possibly TRBD1 for D (6 bases). CDR3 length: 15 amino acids. Germline V lookup: CDR1 ENHRY, CDR2 SYGVKD. The ends were cut back, 4 bases at V and 2 bases at J, with 14 bases in the middle. This CDR3 reads CAISGRTDVNYGYTF. CDR3 in DNA: TGTGCCATCAGTGGGAGGACAGATGTGAACTATGGCTACACCTTC.

The J gene is TRBJ1-4, the V gene TRBV7-8; a possible D gene is TRBD1 (6 bases). The germline CDR1 and CDR2 sequences are SGHVS and FQNEAQ. This CDR3 has 16 residues. V was pared by 0 bases and J by 4 bases, with 12 bases between. CDR3 protein: CASSLARGALNEKLFF. The CDR3 nucleotides are TGTGCCAGCAGCTTAGCTCGGGGGGCTCTTAATGAAAAACTGTTTTTT.

V gene TRBV19 combines with J gene TRBJ1-5; TRBD1 agrees at 7 bases. Trimming took 1 base from V and 4 from J; bases not matched to a gene: 4. The CDR3 runs to 15 residues. Germline V gene data show CDR1 as LNHDA and CDR2 as SQIVND (reference sequence). CDR3 in amino acids: CASSIVGDSNQPQHF. The CDR3 nucleotides read TGTGCCAGTAGTATAGTAGGGGACAGTAATCAGCCCCAGCATTTT.

This chain uses TRBV10-3 with TRBJ2-5, with 9 bases lining up with TRBD1. The V segment lost 5 bases and the J segment 4 bases; nucleotides outside the gene matches: 14. The CDR3 is made up of 17 amino acids. Looked up from germline, CDR1 is ENHRY and CDR2 is SYGVKD. CDR3 in amino acids: CAISSLGGQGFGETQYF. For the CDR3, the DNA is TGTGCCATCAGTTCACTTGGGGGACAGGGCTTTGGAGAGACCCAGTACTTC.

V is TRBV11-3 and J is TRBJ1-6; 7 bases map to TRBD1. Per germline, CDR1 SGHNT and CDR2 YENEEA. The CDR3 contains 14 residues. J lost 7 bases, V lost 6 bases, and 6 bases had no gene match. The CDR3 here is CASSRDSPNSPLHF. In DNA form, the CDR3 reads TGTGCCAGCAGTCGGGACAGTCCAAATTCACCCCTCCACTTT.

V gene TRBV27 combines with J gene TRBJ1-2, with 10 bases lining up with TRBD1. Per the germline V gene, CDR1 is MNHEY and CDR2 is SMNVEV (reference sequence). Trimming took 3 bases from V and 3 from J; bases not matched to a gene: 10. The CDR3 is 17 residues long. CDR3 residues: CASSFWTGGVPYYGYTF. The CDR3 coding sequence is TGTGCCAGCAGTTTCTGGACAGGGGGAGTGCCCTACTATGGCTACACCTTC.

The chain joins TRBV5-1 to TRBJ2-7, with 9 bases lining up with TRBD2. The length of the CDR3 is 15 residues. CDR1 and CDR2 from the germline V gene are SGHRS and YFSETQ. V was clipped by 3 bases and J by 6 bases; unmatched bases: 10. CDR3 in DNA: TGCGCCAGCAGCTGGGCGGTAGCGGGAGAGAGCGAGCAGTACTTC. It translates to CASSWAVAGESEQYF.

V gene TRBV30 combines with J gene TRBJ1-3; D call uncertain. V was cut by 5 bases and J by 0 bases, with 8 bases left in between. Germline CDR1 GTSNPN, CDR2 SVGIG (reference sequence). The CDR3 totals 13 residues. CDR3 sequence reads: CAWFRDSGNTIYF. As DNA, the CDR3 is TGTGCCTGGTTCCGGGACTCTGGAAACACCATATATTTT.

In its sample, this clone was seen once. The V gene is TRBV10-3, the J gene TRBJ1-6, with 9 nucleotides matching TRBD1. The germline gives CDR1 ENHRY, CDR2 SYGVKD. J gave up 3 bases and V 4 bases, and 4 bases lay outside the gene matches. CDR3 length equals 16 residues. The chain's CDR3 is CAISGRQGGYNSPLHF. Here the CDR3 DNA reads TGTGCCATCAGTGGGAGACAGGGGGGCTATAATTCACCCCTCCACTTT.

This rearrangement joins TRBV1 to TRBJ2-2; TRBD2 was called by the table and not checked on the DNA. TRBV1 is a known pseudogene. The CDR3 is 17 residues long. The CDR3 region has the DNA TGCACCAGCAGCCAAGAGAACCAGCGGGGTTACACCGGGGAGCTGTTTTTT. This encodes CTSSQENQRGYTGELFF.

This clone was seen more than once but under ten times. The CDR3 reads CAWSEGYGWNSPLHF. DNA of the CDR3: TGTGCCTGGAGTGAGGGGTATGGTTGGAATTCACCCCTCCACTTT. The V gene is TRBV30, the J gene TRBJ1-6, with D tentatively TRBD1 (5 bases). The CDR3 contains 15 residues. The germline gives CDR1 GTSNPN, CDR2 SVGIG (reference sequence). Trimming took 1 base from V and 7 from J, leaving 14 bases between them.

This sequence joins TRBV7-8 and TRBJ2-3, with TRBD1 identical over 11 bases. CDR1 and CDR2 (germline): SGHVS, FQNEAQ. This CDR3 spans 17 amino acids. Trimming took 2 bases from V and 2 from J; bases not matched to a gene: 6. The CDR3 sequence: CASSLLGQGGITDTQYF. The CDR3 DNA follows: TGTGCCAGCAGCTTACTGGGACAGGGGGGAATCACAGATACGCAGTATTTT.

J is TRBJ2-7 and V is TRBV7-9, with TRBD1 matching 8 bases. Per the germline V gene, CDR1 is SEHNR and CDR2 is FQNEAQ (reference sequence). The CDR3 consists of 14 residues. J was trimmed by 4 bases and V by 4 bases; bases with no gene match: 6. The CDR3 sequence: CASSSGQGAYEQYV. The CDR3 region has the DNA TGTGCCAGCAGCTCTGGGCAGGGGGCTTACGAGCAGTACGTC.

The chain is built from TRBV3-1 (or the pseudogene TRBV3-2) and TRBJ1-1; D gene uncertain. The V end was cut by 8 bases, the J end by 3 bases, with 13 bases between. CDR3 size: 13 residues. Looked up from germline, CDR1 is LGHDT and CDR2 is YNNKEL (reference sequence). The CDR3 loop is CASQIPHHTEAFF. CDR3 nucleotides: TGTGCCAGCCAGATCCCGCATCACACTGAAGCTTTCTTT.

The V call is TRBV7-2, the J call TRBJ2-7, with 7 bases lining up with TRBD1. V was pared by 5 bases and J by 2 bases, with 9 bases of the junction left unmatched. Germline CDR1 reads SGHTA; CDR2 reads FQGNSA. The length of the CDR3 is 15 residues. CDR3: CASSLRTGVAYEQYF. In DNA, the CDR3 is TGTGCCAGCAGCCTCCGGACAGGAGTCGCCTACGAGCAGTACTTC. The full variable domain, in which reference TRBV7-2 and TRBJ2-7 provide the parts outside the CDR3, is GAGVSQSPSNKVTEKGKDVELRCDPISGHTALYWYRQSLGQGLEFLIYFQGNSAPDKSGLPSDRFSAERTGGSVSTLTIQRTQQEDSAVYLCASSLRTGVAYEQYFGPGTRLTVT.

The sample holds a few counts of this clone. This chain uses TRBV7-3 with TRBJ2-6, with D possibly being TRBD2 (6 bases). The V end lost 5 bases, the J end lost 7 bases, and 15 bases lay between the germline ends. Per the germline V gene, CDR1 is SGHTA and CDR2 is FQGTGA. The CDR3 is made up of 15 amino acids. CDR3 amino acids: CASSPQRGIANVLTF. Here the CDR3 DNA reads TGTGCCAGCAGCCCACAACGGGGGATCGCCAACGTCCTGACTTTC.

In its sample, this clone was seen a few times. This chain uses TRBV5-4 with TRBJ2-5; 7 bases agree with TRBD1. This CDR3 has 15 amino acids. V was pared by 3 bases and J by 3 bases, with 8 bases of the junction left unmatched. The germline V gene encodes CDR1 SGHNT and CDR2 YYREEE (reference sequence). The CDR3 region is CASSSQQGSKETQYF. The CDR3 DNA reads as TGTGCCAGCAGCTCCCAACAGGGGTCCAAAGAGACCCAGTACTTC.

The chain combines TRBV30 with TRBJ2-7; 9 nucleotides align to TRBD1. This CDR3 is built from 14 residues. Germline V gene lookup returns CDR1 GTSNPN and CDR2 SVGIG (reference sequence). With V trimmed by 1 base and J by 6 bases, 7 bases remained unmatched. Written as DNA, the CDR3 is TGTGCCTGGAGTGGGGGACAGGGTGTAAGCGAGCAGTACTTC. This encodes CAWSGGQGVSEQYF.

The chain employs TRBV4-3 and TRBJ1-2, with 9 bases identical to TRBD1. The CDR3 has 15 amino acids. Looked up from germline, CDR1 is LGHNA and CDR2 is YSLEER. Unmatched junction bases numbered 6, after V lost 3 bases and J lost 4 bases. The chain's CDR3 is CASSQQQGAGYGYTF. CDR3 DNA sequence: TGCGCCAGCAGCCAGCAACAGGGGGCGGGCTATGGCTACACCTTC.